This T cell receptor (beta chain) was observed in a study of blood T cell repertoires in COVID-19. Across the study: Specimens from acute and convalescent COVID-19 originated in the United States, Italy and Spain. The cDNA or gDNA used as material had been derived from T cells, B-cell-depleted T cells, or PBMCs.

The CDR3 covers 17 residues. CDR1 LGHNA and CDR2 YSLEER come from the germline V gene. J gave up 0 bases and V 0 bases, and 6 bases lay outside the gene matches. Categorization into cohorts depended on clinical history that participants reported. Assay used: immunoSEQ multiplex PCR; TCRdb lists only in-frame clones, some missing. The sample carries some 200,000 clones, 65% to 90% recorded once. Input material: PBMCs or T cells enriched from blood (not recorded which). V is TRBV4-3 and J is TRBJ2-5, with 8 bases matching TRBD2. The receptor comes from a woman aged 45 to 65 with acute COVID-19. The CDR3 DNA sequence: TGCGCCAGCAGCCAAGACTACGGGAGGGTTTACCAAGAGACCCAGTACTTC. Translated, it gives CASSQDYGRVYQETQYF.